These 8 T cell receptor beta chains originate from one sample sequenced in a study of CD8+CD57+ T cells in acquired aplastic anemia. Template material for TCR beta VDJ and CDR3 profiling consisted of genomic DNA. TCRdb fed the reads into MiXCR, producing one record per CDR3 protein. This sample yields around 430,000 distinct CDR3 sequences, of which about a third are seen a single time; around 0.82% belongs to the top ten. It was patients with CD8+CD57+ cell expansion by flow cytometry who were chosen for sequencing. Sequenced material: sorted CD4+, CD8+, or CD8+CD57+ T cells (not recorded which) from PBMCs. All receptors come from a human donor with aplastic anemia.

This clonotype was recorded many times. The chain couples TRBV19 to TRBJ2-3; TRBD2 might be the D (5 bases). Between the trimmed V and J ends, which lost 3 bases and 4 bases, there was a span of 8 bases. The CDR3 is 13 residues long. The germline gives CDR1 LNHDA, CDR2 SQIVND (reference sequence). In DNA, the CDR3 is TGTGCCAGTAGTATTTCGGGGTCAGATACGCAGTATTTT. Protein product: CASSISGSDTQYF.

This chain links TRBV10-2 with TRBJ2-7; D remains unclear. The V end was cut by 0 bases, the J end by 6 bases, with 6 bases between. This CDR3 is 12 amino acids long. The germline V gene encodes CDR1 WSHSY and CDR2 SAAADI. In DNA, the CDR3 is TGCGCCAGCAGTGAGTCGATGTTCGAGCAGTACTTC. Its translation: CASSESMFEQYF.

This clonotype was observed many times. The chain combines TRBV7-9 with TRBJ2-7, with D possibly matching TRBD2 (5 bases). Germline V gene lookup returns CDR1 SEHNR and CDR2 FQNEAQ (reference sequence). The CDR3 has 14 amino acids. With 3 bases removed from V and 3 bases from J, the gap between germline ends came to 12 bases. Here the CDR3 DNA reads TGTGCCAGCAGCTTCGGACTGAAAAGCTACGAGCAGTACTTC. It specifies CASSFGLKSYEQYF.

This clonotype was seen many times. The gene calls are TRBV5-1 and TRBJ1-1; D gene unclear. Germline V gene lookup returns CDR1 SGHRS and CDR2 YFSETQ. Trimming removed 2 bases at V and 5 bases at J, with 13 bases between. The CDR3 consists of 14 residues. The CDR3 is CASSFTTAGTEAFF. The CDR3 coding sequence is TGCGCCAGCAGCTTCACCACAGCGGGGACTGAAGCTTTCTTT.

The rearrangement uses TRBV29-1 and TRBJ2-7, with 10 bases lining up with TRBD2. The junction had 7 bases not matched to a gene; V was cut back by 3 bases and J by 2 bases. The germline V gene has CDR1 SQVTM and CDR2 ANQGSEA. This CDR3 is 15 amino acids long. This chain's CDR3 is CSVDSRTSGAYEQYF. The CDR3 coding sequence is TGCAGCGTTGACTCACGGACTAGCGGCGCCTACGAGCAGTACTTC.

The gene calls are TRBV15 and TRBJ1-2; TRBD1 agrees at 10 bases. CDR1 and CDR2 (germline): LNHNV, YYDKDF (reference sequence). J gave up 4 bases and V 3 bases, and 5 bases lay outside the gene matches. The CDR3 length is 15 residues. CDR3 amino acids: CATSSTTGGIYGYTF. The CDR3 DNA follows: TGTGCCACCAGCAGTACGACAGGGGGCATCTATGGCTACACCTTC.

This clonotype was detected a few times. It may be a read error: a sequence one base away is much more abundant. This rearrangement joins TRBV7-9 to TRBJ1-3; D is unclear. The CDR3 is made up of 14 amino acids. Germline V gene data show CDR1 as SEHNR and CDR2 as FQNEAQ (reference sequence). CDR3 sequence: CAISSNSDWNTIYF. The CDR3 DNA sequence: TGTGCCATCAGCTCCAACAGCGATTGGAACACCATATATTTT.

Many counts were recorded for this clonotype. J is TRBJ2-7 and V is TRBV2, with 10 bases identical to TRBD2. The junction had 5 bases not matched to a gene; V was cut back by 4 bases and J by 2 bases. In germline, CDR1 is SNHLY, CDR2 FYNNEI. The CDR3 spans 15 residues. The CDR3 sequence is CASSGSGGTTYEQYF. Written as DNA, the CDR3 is TGTGCCAGCAGTGGTAGCGGGGGGACAACCTACGAGCAGTACTTC.